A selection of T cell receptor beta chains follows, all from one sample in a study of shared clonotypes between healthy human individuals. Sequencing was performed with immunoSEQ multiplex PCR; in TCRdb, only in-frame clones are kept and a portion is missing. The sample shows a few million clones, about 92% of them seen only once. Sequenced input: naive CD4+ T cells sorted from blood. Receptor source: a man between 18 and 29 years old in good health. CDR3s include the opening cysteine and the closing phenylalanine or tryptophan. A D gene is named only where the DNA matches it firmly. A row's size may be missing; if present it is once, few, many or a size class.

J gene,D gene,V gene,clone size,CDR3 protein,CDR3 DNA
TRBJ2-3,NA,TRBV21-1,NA,CASSKNLTSGRLIPDTQYF,TGTGCCAGCAGCAAAAATTTGACTAGCGGGAGACTAATCCCAGATACGCAGTATTTT
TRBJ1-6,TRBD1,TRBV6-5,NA,CASSNGQGNNSPLHF,TGTGCCAGCAGTAACGGACAGGGAAATAATTCACCCCTCCACTTT
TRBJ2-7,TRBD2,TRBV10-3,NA,CAIREREASTEQYF,TGTGCCATCAGGGAGCGGGAGGCTTCCACCGAGCAGTACTTC
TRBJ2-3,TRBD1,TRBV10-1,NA,CASSLDRGDDTQYF,TGCGCCAGCAGTTTGGACAGGGGGGACGATACGCAGTATTTT
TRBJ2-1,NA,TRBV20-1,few,CSASRGNEQFF,TGCAGTGCTAGTCGGGGAAATGAGCAGTTCTTC
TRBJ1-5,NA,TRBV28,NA,CASSSSAAREGQPQHF,TGTGCCAGCAGCTCTTCCGCAGCGCGGGAGGGTCAGCCCCAGCATTTT
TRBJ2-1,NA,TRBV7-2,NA,CASSLAGGYNEQFF,TGTGCCAGCAGCTTAGCGGGAGGTTACAATGAGCAGTTCTTC
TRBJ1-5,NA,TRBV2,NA,CASSEDIGSGQPQHF,TGTGCCAGCAGTGAAGATATAGGGTCTGGGCAGCCCCAGCATTTT
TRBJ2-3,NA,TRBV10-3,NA,CAISGADTRTDTQYF,TGTGCCATCAGTGGGGCCGACACCCGCACAGATACGCAGTATTTT
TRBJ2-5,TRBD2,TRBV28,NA,CASSFSGSKQETQYF,TGTGCCAGCAGTTTTAGCGGGAGTAAGCAAGAGACCCAGTACTTC
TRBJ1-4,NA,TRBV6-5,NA,CASSPNREKLFF,TGTGCCAGCAGTCCGAATAGGGAAAAACTGTTTTTT
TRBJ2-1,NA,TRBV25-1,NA,CASSDPGLAGNEQFF,TGTGCCAGCAGTGACCCGGGACTCGCAGGGAATGAGCAGTTCTTC
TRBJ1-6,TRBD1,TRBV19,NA,CASSRDPGQRGNSPLHF,TGTGCCAGTAGCCGGGACCCGGGACAGCGAGGTAATTCACCCCTCCACTTT
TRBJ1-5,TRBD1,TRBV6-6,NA,CASRGGEGHNQPQHF,TGTGCCAGCAGAGGGGGCGAGGGGCACAATCAGCCCCAGCATTTT
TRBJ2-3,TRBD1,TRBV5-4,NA,CASSLQTGSTDTQYF,TGTGCCAGCAGCTTACAGACAGGGAGCACAGATACGCAGTATTTT
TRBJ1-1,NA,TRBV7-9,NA,CASTLQVGVTEAFF,TGTGCCAGCACTCTACAGGTTGGTGTCACTGAAGCTTTCTTT
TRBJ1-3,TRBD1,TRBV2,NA,CASSVETGESGNTIYF,TGTGCCAGCAGTGTCGAGACAGGGGAATCTGGAAACACCATATATTTT
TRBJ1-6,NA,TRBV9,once,CASSVAPAAGDSPLHF,TGTGCCAGCAGCGTAGCTCCCGCGGCAGGAGATTCACCCCTCCACTTT
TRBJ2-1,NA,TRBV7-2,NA,CASSLGPGSYNEQFF,TGTGCCAGCAGCTTGGGACCGGGATCCTACAATGAGCAGTTCTTC
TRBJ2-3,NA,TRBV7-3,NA,CASPLRGADTQYF,TGTGCCAGCCCTTTAAGGGGCGCAGATACGCAGTATTTT
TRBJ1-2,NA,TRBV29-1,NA,CSVVSGHPFYGYTF,TGCAGCGTTGTGTCAGGACATCCCTTCTATGGCTACACCTTC
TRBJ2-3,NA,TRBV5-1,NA,CASSLAWGSSTDTQYF,TGCGCCAGCAGCTTGGCCTGGGGATCTAGCACAGATACGCAGTATTTT
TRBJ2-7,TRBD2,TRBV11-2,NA,CASSRLGGSVYEQYF,TGTGCCAGCAGCCGCCTTGGCGGGAGCGTGTACGAGCAGTACTTC
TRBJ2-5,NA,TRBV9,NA,CASSVSANLETQYF,TGTGCCAGCAGCGTATCGGCTAACTTGGAGACCCAGTACTTC
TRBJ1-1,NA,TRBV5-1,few,CASSLDTNTEAFF,TGCGCCAGCAGCTTGGATACGAACACTGAAGCTTTCTTT
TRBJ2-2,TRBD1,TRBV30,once,CAWSAHRGLNTGELFF,TGTGCCTGGAGTGCGCACAGGGGGCTCAACACCGGGGAGCTGTTTTTT
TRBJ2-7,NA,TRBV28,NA,CASSLGSGEQYF,TGTGCCAGCAGTTTAGGTTCTGGCGAGCAGTACTTC
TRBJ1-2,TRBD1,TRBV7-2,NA,CASRERTGFYGYTF,TGTGCCAGCAGGGAGAGGACAGGCTTCTATGGCTACACCTTC
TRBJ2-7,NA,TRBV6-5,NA,CASSYSGAGPYEQYF,TGTGCCAGCAGTTACTCCGGAGCAGGCCCCTACGAGCAGTACTTC
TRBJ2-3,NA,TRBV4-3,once,CASSQLARAPDTQYF,TGCGCCAGCAGCCAACTAGCGCGAGCCCCAGATACGCAGTATTTT
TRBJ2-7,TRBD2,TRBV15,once,CATSREGTSGGYEQYF,TGTGCCACCAGCAGGGAGGGGACTAGCGGGGGTTACGAGCAGTACTTC
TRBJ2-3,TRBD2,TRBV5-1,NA,CASTTSGSLADTQYF,TGCGCCAGCACCACTAGCGGGAGTCTGGCAGATACGCAGTATTTT
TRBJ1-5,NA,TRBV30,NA,CAWTRAGNQPQHF,TGTGCCTGGACACGAGCGGGGAATCAGCCCCAGCATTTT
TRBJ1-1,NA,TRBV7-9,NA,CASSPLGQEAFF,TGTGCCAGCAGCCCCTTAGGACAGGAAGCTTTCTTT
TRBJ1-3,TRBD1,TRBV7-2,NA,CASSLEATGAHISIYF,TGTGCCAGCAGCTTAGAAGCAACAGGGGCCCACATCTCCATATATTTT
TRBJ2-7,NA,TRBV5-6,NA,CASSRKYEQYF,TGTGCCAGCAGCCGTAAGTACGAGCAGTACTTC
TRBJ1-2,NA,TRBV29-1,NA,CSVEGTSHGYTF,TGCAGCGTTGAAGGGACATCTCATGGCTACACCTTC
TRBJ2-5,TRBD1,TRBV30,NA,CAWSSGTVKETQYF,TGTGCCTGGAGTTCCGGGACAGTCAAAGAGACCCAGTACTTC
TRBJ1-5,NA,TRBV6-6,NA,CASSYLDAPQHF,TGTGCCAGCAGTTACCTAGACGCGCCCCAGCATTTT
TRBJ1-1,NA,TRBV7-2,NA,CASSLVVYGADTEAFF,TGTGCCAGCAGCTTAGTAGTTTATGGGGCGGACACTGAAGCTTTCTTT
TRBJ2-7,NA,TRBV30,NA,CARSQGYEQYF,TGTGCCCGATCACAGGGTTATGAGCAGTACTTC
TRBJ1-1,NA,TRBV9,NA,CASSADQGRGEAFF,TGTGCCAGCAGCGCCGATCAAGGGCGTGGGGAAGCTTTCTTT
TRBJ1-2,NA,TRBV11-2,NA,CASSLTSTVTYGYTF,TGTGCCAGCAGCCTTACCTCCACAGTTACCTATGGCTACACCTTC
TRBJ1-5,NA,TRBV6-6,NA,CASRGGSANQPQHF,TGTGCCAGCAGGGGAGGCTCGGCCAATCAGCCCCAGCATTTT
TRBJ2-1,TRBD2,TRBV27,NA,CASSRGLAGGYNEQFF,TGTGCCAGCAGTCGCGGACTAGCGGGAGGGTACAATGAGCAGTTCTTC
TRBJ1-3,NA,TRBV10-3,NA,CAIKGAGGNTIYF,TGTGCCATCAAAGGGGCCGGTGGAAACACCATATATTTT
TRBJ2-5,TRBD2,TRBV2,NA,CASSEGPSGGLRRETQYF,TGTGCCAGCAGTGAAGGTCCTAGCGGGGGGCTCCGAAGAGAGACCCAGTACTTC
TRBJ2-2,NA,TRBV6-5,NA,CASSYSSITNTGELFF,TGTGCCAGCAGTTACTCATCCATTACGAACACCGGGGAGCTGTTTTTT
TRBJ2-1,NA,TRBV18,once,CASSPSIHEQFF,TGTGCCAGCTCCCCCAGTATCCATGAGCAGTTCTTC